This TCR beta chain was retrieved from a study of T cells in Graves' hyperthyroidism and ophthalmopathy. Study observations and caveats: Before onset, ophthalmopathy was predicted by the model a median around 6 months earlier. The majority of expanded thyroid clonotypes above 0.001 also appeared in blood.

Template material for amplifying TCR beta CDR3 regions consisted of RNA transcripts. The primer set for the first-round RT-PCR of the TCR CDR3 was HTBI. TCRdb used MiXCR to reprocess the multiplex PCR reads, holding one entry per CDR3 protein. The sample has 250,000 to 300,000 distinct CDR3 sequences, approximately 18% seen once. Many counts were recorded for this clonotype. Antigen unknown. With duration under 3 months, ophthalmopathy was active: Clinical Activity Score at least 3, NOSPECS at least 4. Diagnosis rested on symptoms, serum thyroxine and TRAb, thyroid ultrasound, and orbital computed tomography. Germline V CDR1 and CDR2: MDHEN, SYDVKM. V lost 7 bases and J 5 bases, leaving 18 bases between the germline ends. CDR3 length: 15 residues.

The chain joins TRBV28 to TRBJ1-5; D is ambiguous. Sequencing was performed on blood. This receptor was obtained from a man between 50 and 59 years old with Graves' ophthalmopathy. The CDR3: CASNNLLTMDQPQHF. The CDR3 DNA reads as TGTGCCAGCAACAACCTCTTGACGATGGATCAGCCCCAGCATTTT.